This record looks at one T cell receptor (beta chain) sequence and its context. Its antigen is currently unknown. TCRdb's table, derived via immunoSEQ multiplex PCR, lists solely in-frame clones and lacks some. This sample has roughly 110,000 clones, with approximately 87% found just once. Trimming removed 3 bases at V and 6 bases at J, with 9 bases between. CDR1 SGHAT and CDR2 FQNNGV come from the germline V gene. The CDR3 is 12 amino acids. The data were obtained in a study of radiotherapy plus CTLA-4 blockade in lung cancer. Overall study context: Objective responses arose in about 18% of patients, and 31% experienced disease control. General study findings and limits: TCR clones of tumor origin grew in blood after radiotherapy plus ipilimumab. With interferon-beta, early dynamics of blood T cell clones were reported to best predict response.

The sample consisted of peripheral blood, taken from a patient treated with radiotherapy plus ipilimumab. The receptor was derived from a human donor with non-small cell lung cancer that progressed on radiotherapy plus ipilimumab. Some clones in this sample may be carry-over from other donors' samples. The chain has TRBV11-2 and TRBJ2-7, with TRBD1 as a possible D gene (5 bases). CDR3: CASSFWGREQYF. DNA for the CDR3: TGTGCCAGCAGCTTCTGGGGCCGCGAGCAGTACTTC.